This entry describes one T cell receptor (beta chain). This clone was detected once. The antigen this receptor binds is unknown. No base quality values were provided; no much bigger clone lies one nucleotide off. This entry is derived from a study of cytomegalovirus exposure and HLA in healthy donors (dated by TCRdb to the late 2010s). About the investigation overall: An earlier analysis of approximately 600 of the donors reported 250 to 350 Gb of sequence data and more than 90 million unique TCR beta sequences from about 179 million T cells. On average, about 200,000 unique TCR beta nucleotide sequences were sequenced per donor among a few hundred genotyped donors of the cohort, with around 19% of those sequences being non-productive. An early release that covered roughly 600 HLA-typed donors contained 250 to 350 gigabases of sequencing data and some 87 million unique TCR sequences. Donor age, sex, ethnicity and CMV serostatus were compiled together with the repertoire data. The study aimed to test whether cataloging public T cell receptors could reveal signatures of past pathogen exposure. To predict cytomegalovirus infection status, the study combined high-throughput TCR immunosequencing, statistical association of individual TCRs with disease status, and machine learning. All discovery cohort repertoires had been generated on a single sequencing platform. A later analysis re-analyzed previously published TCR beta repertoires from 600 to 850 donors and added high-resolution HLA genotyping to study TCR occurrence patterns. Genome-wide SNP genotypes for about 60% of the roughly 670 donors were used in a later genetic analysis, which treated that subset as a discovery cohort. In addition to the first cohort of several hundred subjects, a separate validation cohort of approximately 110 different subjects was used. An earlier analysis of some 500 of the donors applied high-throughput TCR beta sequencing to assess whether each TCR beta V gene segment acted as functional or pseudogenic. A handful of DR-DQ haplotypes were handled as single units for association and clustering because linkage in the cohort was strong. Typing coverage differed by locus: A, B, C, DRB1 and DQB1 were typed in roughly 629-640 donors, DQA1 in 500 to 550, DPA1 in 600 to 610, and DPB1 in just under 480. Both class I and class II loci were covered by HLA typing, at four-digit resolution. Among the approximately 400 genotyped donors, 81% belonged to the genetic ancestry cluster associated with self-reported Caucasian donors. In the later analysis, no new phenotypic data were used to find candidate immune exposures; instead, reliance was placed on TCR beta sequences and their occurrence across donors. The T cell repertoires of 700 or so subjects were profiled by immunosequencing and related to cytomegalovirus serostatus.

Broader findings and caveats from the paper: The earlier analysis of almost 600 of the donors excluded over 15 rarely observed V segments, including chromosome 9 orphons, because counts were too low. Across donors, most TCR sequences were observed very rarely, whereas some public TCRs were present in many individuals. A further reported finding was that TCR beta sequences accurately predicted the HLA-A and HLA-B alleles for most subjects in the first cohort. According to a later genetic analysis, donors in an Asian-associated ancestry cluster had fewer N-insertions in productive TCRs than the approximately 670-donor mean. For the cohort, immune exposure information was limited to CMV serostatus. Because HLA typing was missing for some donors at each locus, association tests included only the typed subset. Sequencing depth was assumed to be roughly uniform across donors in the presence/absence analyses, though that assumption may not hold. Correlated functional status among segregating V segments might be attributable to linkage disequilibrium, but an unknown experimental factor could not be ruled out. Only TCR beta chains were sequenced in this cohort, and the absence of alpha or paired-chain data limited detectable features. A cluster of highly shared sequence variants was judged likely to be a technical artifact of the sequencing pipeline. A later genetic analysis associated a missense DCLRE1C variant with V-gene and J-gene trimming of TCR beta chains, and an independent cohort replicated the association. In both the original and validation cohorts, the classifier was reported to diagnose cytomegalovirus status with high specificity and sensitivity. In a later analysis, TCR association rates were found to vary across HLA loci, with the most associated TCRs seen for DRB1 alleles and the fewest for HLA-C alleles. According to a later analysis, parvovirus B19, influenza, CMV and Epstein-Barr virus appeared linked to several top co-occurrence clusters. The study listed 170 or so TCR beta chains as associated with cytomegalovirus. A later analysis found that most CMV-associated TCR beta chains appeared HLA-restricted, with HLA associations seemingly driven largely by CMV exposure. Broadly in line with IMGT annotations, most TCR beta V segments showed up in productive rearrangements about 90% or about 30% of the time in an earlier analysis of several hundred of the donors. Specific HLA alleles were associated with 16,951 TCR beta sequences at a false discovery rate of 0.05 in a later analysis. The authors suggested that the approach could potentially be extended to other disease states and immunological phenotypes. Strong co-occurrence of HLA alleles, especially DR and DQ, made assigning TCR associations to individual alleles difficult. In a later analysis, HLA-associated TCR beta chains showed more clonal expansion and lower generation probabilities than non-associated chains that were equally common. In vitro tests confirmed that three of the cytomegalovirus-associated TCR beta chains recognize cytomegalovirus antigens.

The library was made by the immunoSEQ multiplex PCR assay. For the multiplex PCR, a mixture combining 60 forward primers for TCR Vbeta segments and 13 reverse primers for TCR Jbeta segments was used. A multiplex PCR assay on genomic DNA amplified the CDR3 region of rearranged TCR beta genes. The amplified TCR beta libraries were sequenced on the Illumina HiSeq System as 87-base-pair reads. On the authors' methods: A later analysis counted 65 million to 90 million unique TCR beta chains across the 650 to 800 repertoires, and 9.5 million to 11 million of these chains were shared by at least two donors. Raw reads were error-corrected and collapsed into unique sequences with a nearest-neighbor algorithm that merged closely related sequences to remove PCR and sequencing errors. CDR3 sequences were aligned to IMGT reference sequences to assign V, D and J gene segments. For a sequence to be retained, a match of at least six nucleotides was required to both a V gene segment and a J gene segment. A rearrangement was called productive if the CDR3 had no stop codons and remained in frame with V and J, and every other rearrangement was called non-productive. Following IMGT convention, CDR3 was defined as the stretch from the second conserved V-encoded cysteine up to the conserved J-encoded phenylalanine. The earlier analysis of 500 to 600 of the donors excluded sequences that lacked an unambiguous match to a single V gene segment. An earlier analysis of approximately 590 of the donors classified V segments as functional when productive rearrangements were above 56.7% and as segregating when the standard deviation between donors was above 5%. A statistical classification framework was built to diagnose cytomegalovirus status from the catalog of TCR beta chain sequences. V and J gene assignment, in a later analysis, came from comparing TCR nucleotide sequences with IMGT/GENE-DB human TR gene sequences. Using the TCRdist pipeline, a later analysis assigned CDR3 sequences along with most-parsimonious VDJ recombination scenarios. A later analysis defined each TCR beta chain by its CDR3 amino acid sequence plus V-gene family, and excluded reads lacking a unique V-gene family. In a later analysis, 450 to 600 highly shared, low-generation-probability nucleotide sequences were removed to address suspected cross-contamination and a sequencing artifact. In a later analysis, a clonal expansion index was calculated for each public chain from normalized within-repertoire ranks of inferred template counts. In a later analysis, generation probabilities were computed with a VDJ recombination model fitted to out-of-frame rearrangements, and the resulting probabilities were checked against IGoR. A later analysis scored TCR-TCR, TCR-HLA and TCR-CMV co-occurrence with hypergeometric tests, applying a repertoire-size bias correction to TCR pairs. To estimate false discovery rates, a later analysis permuted the HLA or CMV assignments 20 times. In a later analysis, co-occurring TCRs were grouped using DBSCAN, with TCRdist sequence similarity added in when clustering inside HLA-allele-positive subsets. For co-occurrence clustering, repertoires with fewer than 30,000 or more than 120,000 public chains were excluded, along with roughly 5 repertoires with anomalous nucleotide sharing. The table comes from immuneACCESS by way of TCRdb, which keeps in-frame sequences with V and J called. Part of the clones is missing from these tables; in studies checked, under half for an unresolved V gene and the rest for unknown reasons. V and J calls and clone size follow that table, whereas D and trimming were derived from the DNA. The sample table holds 150,000 to 200,000 clones, of which around 83% were seen once. The leading ten clones occupy roughly 6.7% of the sample.

The cohort comprised more than 550 healthy bone marrow donors. At the time of sampling, every cohort member was nominally healthy, though immune exposures that went unrecorded were likely present. The donor tested CMV seropositive, placing the donor among the approximately 290 seropositive members of the cohort. A peripheral blood sample was provided by each donor, and peripheral blood mononuclear cells were used for TCR beta sequencing. The Qiagen DNeasy Blood Extraction Kit was used to extract genomic DNA from the blood cell samples. This receptor was taken from a man aged 45-60 years in good health and CMV-seropositive. Sequencing input: PBMCs.

In nucleotides, the sequence is TGTGCCAGCAGCCCTTACAGGGTCGCGAACACCGGGGAGCTGTTTTTT. Translated, it gives CASSPYRVANTGELFF. The chain was built from TRBV7-8 and TRBJ2-2; possibly the D gene is TRBD1, per 6 matching bases. Via the germline V gene, CDR1 is SGHVS and CDR2 FQNEAQ. The V end loses 5 bases and the J end loses 0 bases, and a stretch of 13 bases separates them. The CDR3 measures 16 amino acids from cysteine to phenylalanine. Only CDR3 DNA is held: 48 bases, read in frame from base 1. Full variable domain (CDR3 extended with the reference TRBV7-8 and TRBJ2-2 proteins): GAGVSQSPRYKVAKRGQDVALRCDPISGHVSLFWYQQALGQGPEFLTYFQNEAQLDKSGLPSDRFFAERPEGSVSTLKIQRTQQEDSAVYLCASSPYRVANTGELFFGEGSRLTVL.